A single sample is the source of the 11 T cell receptor beta chains below, sequenced in a study of T cells after yellow fever vaccination. Each CDR3 protein gets one entry after TCRdb re-called the 5' RACE reads with MiXCR. The sample lists roughly 330,000 distinct CDR3 sequences; around 7% were seen once. The sequenced sample was PBMCs, obtained approximately 40 days after the first yellow fever vaccination. Receptors were obtained from a man aged 18 to 29 who received the YFV17D yellow fever vaccine.

The sample holds a few counts of this clonotype. The chain combines TRBV4-1 with TRBJ2-1; D is undetermined. Trimming removed 0 bases at V and 4 bases at J, with 10 bases between. In germline, CDR1 is MGHRA, CDR2 YSYEKL. The CDR3 runs 15 residues. The chain's CDR3 is CASSQDPFQYNEQFF. The CDR3 region has the DNA TGCGCCAGCAGCCAAGACCCGTTCCAGTACAATGAGCAGTTCTTC.

The chain links TRBV7-9 to TRBJ2-1, with D uncertain. V was clipped by 1 base and J by 4 bases, with 5 bases between them. CDR1 and CDR2 from the germline V gene are SEHNR and FQNEAQ (reference sequence). This CDR3 contains 13 residues. CDR3 residues: CASSLEQYNEQFF. The CDR3 coding sequence is TGTGCCAGCAGCTTAGAACAGTACAATGAGCAGTTCTTC.

This clonotype was seen just once. The V and J genes are TRBV9 and TRBJ2-3; 9 bases fit TRBD2. Per the germline V gene, CDR1 is SGDLS and CDR2 is YYNGEE. The junction had 10 bases not matched to a gene; V was cut back by 3 bases and J by 5 bases. The CDR3 runs 16 residues. The CDR3 is CASSALAGEPEDTQYF. The CDR3 nucleotides are TGTGCCAGCAGCGCATTAGCGGGGGAGCCAGAAGATACGCAGTATTTT.

This clonotype was seen many times. The CDR3 protein is CASSLVIAGDNEQFF. As DNA, the CDR3 is TGTGCCAGCAGCTTGGTAATAGCGGGGGACAATGAGCAGTTCTTC. The V call is TRBV5-6, the J call TRBJ2-1; 9 nucleotides align to TRBD2. V gave up 0 bases and J gave up 5 bases; unmatched junction bases: 3. Germline CDR1 and CDR2: SGHDT and YYEEEE. The CDR3 contains 15 residues.

This clonotype was detected many times. The chain uses TRBV7-9 and TRBJ2-7; D might be TRBD2 (6 bases). Germline values: CDR1 SEHNR, CDR2 FQNEAQ (reference sequence). The CDR3 has 14 residues. V was shortened by 3 bases and J by 7 bases, with 16 bases between the two germline ends. CDR3 amino acids: CASSLDGGGLEQYF. The CDR3 DNA sequence: TGTGCCAGCAGCTTGGACGGGGGTGGCTTGGAGCAGTACTTC. Looking up the rest from reference TRBV7-9 and TRBJ2-7 gives the full variable domain: DTGVSQNPRHKITKRGQNVTFRCDPISEHNRLYWYRQTLGQGPEFLTYFQNEAQLEKSRLLSDRFSAERPKGSFSTLEIQRTEQGDSAMYLCASSLDGGGLEQYFGPGTRLTVT.

This clonotype was recorded at least ten times. The V gene is TRBV15, the J gene TRBJ2-5; TRBD1 is a possible D gene (6 bases). The CDR3 runs to 14 residues. Germline V gene sequence: CDR1 LNHNV, CDR2 YYDKDF (reference sequence). The V end lost 0 bases, the J end lost 1 base, and 6 bases lay between the germline ends. Here the CDR3 DNA reads TGTGCCACCAGCAGAGACAGGGGCCAAGAGACCCAGTACTTC. This translates into CATSRDRGQETQYF.

The J gene is TRBJ2-3, the V gene TRBV4-3; perhaps TRBD2 as D (5 bases). V dropped 3 bases and J dropped 4 bases, with 14 bases sitting between them. The germline V gene encodes CDR1 LGHNA and CDR2 YSLEER. The length of the CDR3 is 15 residues. CDR3 sequence (DNA): TGCGCCAGCAGCCACATGACCAAGGGAGCAGATACGCAGTATTTT. This sequence encodes CASSHMTKGADTQYF.

In this sample, this clonotype turned up many times. V usage is TRBV5-4 and J usage is TRBJ2-3; the D gene is possibly TRBD2 (7 bases). Germline-derived CDR1 and CDR2 are SGHNT and YYREEE (reference sequence). This CDR3 spans 14 amino acids. With 6 bases removed from V and 0 bases from J, the gap between germline ends came to 11 bases. CDR3 amino acids: CASNPGGSTDTQYF. The CDR3 bases are TGTGCCAGCAACCCGGGGGGCAGCACAGATACGCAGTATTTT.

This clonotype has only a few counts. The J gene is TRBJ2-3, the V gene TRBV7-2; TRBD2 matches 9 bases. Germline-derived CDR1 and CDR2 are SGHTA and FQGNSA. J was trimmed by 4 bases and V by 7 bases; bases with no gene match: 9. The CDR3 has 15 amino acids. This CDR3 reads CASISISGGSDTQYF. CDR3 nucleotide sequence: TGTGCCAGCATCTCGATTAGCGGGGGTTCAGATACGCAGTATTTT.

The chain combines TRBV7-3 with TRBJ2-2; D is undetermined. The CDR3 is 14 amino acids. Germline CDR1 is SGHTA and CDR2 is FQGTGA. Trimming shortened V by 5 bases and J by 7 bases, and 14 bases separated the two germline ends. CDR3 sequence: CASSATLSGGELFF. The CDR3 DNA reads TGTGCCAGCAGCGCCACCTTATCCGGCGGGGAGCTGTTTTTT.

The sample holds a few counts of this clonotype. The rearrangement links TRBV11-2 to TRBJ1-2; unclear D gene. The CDR3 spans 15 residues. CDR1 is SGHAT and CDR2 is FQNNGV in the germline V gene. V was pared by 5 bases and J by 0 bases, with 13 bases between. The CDR3 region has the DNA TGTGCCAGCAGCCGATCGGGCACCGCTAACTATGGCTACACCTTC. It yields the protein CASSRSGTANYGYTF. Full variable domain (remainder filled in from reference TRBV11-2 and TRBJ1-2): EAGVAQSPRYKIIEKRQSVAFWCNPISGHATLYWYQQILGQGPKLLIQFQNNGVVDDSQLPKDRFSAERLKGVDSTLKIQPAKLEDSAVYLCASSRSGTANYGYTFGSGTRLTVV.